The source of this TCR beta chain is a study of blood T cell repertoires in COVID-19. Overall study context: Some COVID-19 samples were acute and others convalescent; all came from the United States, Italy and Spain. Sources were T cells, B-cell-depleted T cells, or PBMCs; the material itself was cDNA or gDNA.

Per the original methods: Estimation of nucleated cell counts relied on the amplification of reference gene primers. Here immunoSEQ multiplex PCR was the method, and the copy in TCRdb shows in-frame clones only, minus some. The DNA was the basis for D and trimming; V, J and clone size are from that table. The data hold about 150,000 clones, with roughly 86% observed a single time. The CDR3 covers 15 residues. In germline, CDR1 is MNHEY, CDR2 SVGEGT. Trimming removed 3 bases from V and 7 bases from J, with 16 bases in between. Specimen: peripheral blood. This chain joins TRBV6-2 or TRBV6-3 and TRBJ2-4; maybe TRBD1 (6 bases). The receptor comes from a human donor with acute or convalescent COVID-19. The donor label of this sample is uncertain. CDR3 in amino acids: CASSYLGQGSNIQYF. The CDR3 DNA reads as TGTGCCAGCAGTTATCTCGGGCAGGGGTCGAACATTCAGTACTTC.